A single T cell receptor beta chain is shown here with its context. The data were taken from a study of cytomegalovirus exposure and HLA in healthy donors. CDR3 size: 11 residues. With 4 bases removed from V and 3 bases from J, the gap between germline ends came to 7 bases. Per germline, CDR1 SQVTM and CDR2 ANQGSEA. PCR used 60 Vbeta primers and 13 Jbeta primers. Sequencing used immunoSEQ multiplex PCR; TCRdb keeps in-frame clones, though not all of them. The sample data list under 45,000 clones. The chain combines TRBV29-1 with TRBJ2-7; D remains unclear. Sequences were obtained from PBMCs. This clonotype was obtained from a male donor in good health and CMV-seronegative. CDR3 DNA sequence: TGCAGCGTTGGAGCACTCTACGAGCAGTACTTC. Translation: CSVGALYEQYF.